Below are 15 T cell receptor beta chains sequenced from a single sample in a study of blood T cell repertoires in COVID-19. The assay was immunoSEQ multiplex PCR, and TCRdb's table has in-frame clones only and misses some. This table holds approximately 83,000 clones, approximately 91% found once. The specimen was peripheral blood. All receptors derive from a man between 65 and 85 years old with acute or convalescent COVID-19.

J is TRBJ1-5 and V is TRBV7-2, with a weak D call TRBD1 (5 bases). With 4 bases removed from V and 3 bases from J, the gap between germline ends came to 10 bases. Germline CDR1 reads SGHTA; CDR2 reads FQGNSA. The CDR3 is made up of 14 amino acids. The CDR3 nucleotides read TGTGCCAGCAGCTACCGGGGACTCAATCAGCCCCAGCATTTT. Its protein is CASSYRGLNQPQHF.

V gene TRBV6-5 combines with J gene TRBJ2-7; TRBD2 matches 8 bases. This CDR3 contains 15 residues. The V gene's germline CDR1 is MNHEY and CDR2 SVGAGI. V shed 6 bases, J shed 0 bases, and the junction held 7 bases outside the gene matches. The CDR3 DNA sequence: TGTGCCAGCAGGCAACTAGCGGACAGCTCCTACGAGCAGTACTTC. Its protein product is CASRQLADSSYEQYF.

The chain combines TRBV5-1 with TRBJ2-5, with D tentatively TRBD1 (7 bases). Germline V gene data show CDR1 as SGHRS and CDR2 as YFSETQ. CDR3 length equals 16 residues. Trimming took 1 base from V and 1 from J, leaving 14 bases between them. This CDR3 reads CASSLWRGLVQETQYF. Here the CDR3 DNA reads TGCGCCAGCAGCTTGTGGAGGGGGCTAGTCCAAGAGACCCAGTACTTC.

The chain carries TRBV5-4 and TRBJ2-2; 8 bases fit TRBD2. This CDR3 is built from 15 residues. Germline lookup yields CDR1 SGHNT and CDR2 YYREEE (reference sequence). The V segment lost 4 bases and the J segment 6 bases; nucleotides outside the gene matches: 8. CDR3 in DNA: TGTGCCAGCAGCCCCTGGGGTAGCGGGGCCGGGGAGCTGTTTTTT. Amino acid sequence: CASSPWGSGAGELFF.

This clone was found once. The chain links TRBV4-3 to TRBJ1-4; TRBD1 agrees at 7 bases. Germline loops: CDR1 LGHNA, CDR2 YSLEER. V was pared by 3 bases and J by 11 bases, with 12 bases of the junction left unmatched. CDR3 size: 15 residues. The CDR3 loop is CASSQIDRVKGKLFF. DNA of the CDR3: TGCGCCAGCAGCCAGATCGACAGGGTTAAGGGGAAACTGTTTTTT.

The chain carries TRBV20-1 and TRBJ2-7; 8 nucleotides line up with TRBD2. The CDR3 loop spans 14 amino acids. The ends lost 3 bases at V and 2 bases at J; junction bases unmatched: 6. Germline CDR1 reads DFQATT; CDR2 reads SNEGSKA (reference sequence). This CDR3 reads CSASKREFPYEQYF. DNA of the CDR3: TGCAGTGCTAGTAAGCGGGAGTTTCCCTACGAGCAGTACTTC.

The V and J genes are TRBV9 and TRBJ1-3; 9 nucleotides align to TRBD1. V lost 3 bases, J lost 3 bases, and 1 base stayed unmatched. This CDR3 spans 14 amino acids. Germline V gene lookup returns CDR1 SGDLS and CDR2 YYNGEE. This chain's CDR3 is CASSATGGGNTIYF. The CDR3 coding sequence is TGTGCCAGCAGCGCGACAGGGGGTGGAAACACCATATATTTT. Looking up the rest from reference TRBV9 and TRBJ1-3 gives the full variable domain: DSGVTQTPKHLITATGQRVTLRCSPRSGDLSVYWYQQSLDQGLQFLIQYYNGEERAKGNILERFSAQQFPDLHSELNLSSLELGDSALYFCASSATGGGNTIYFGEGSWLTVV.

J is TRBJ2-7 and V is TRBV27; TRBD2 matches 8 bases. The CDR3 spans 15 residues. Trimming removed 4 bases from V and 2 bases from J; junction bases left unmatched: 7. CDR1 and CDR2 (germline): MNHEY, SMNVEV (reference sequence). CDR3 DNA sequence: TGTGCCAGCAGTTCGGGAGGGGCAGAAACCTACGAGCAGTACTTC. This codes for CASSSGGAETYEQYF.

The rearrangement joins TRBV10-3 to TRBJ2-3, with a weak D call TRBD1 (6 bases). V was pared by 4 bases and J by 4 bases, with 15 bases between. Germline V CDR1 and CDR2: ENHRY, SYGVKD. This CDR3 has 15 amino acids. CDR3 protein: CAISGGQGNADTQYF. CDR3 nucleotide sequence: TGTGCCATCAGTGGGGGGCAGGGGAACGCAGATACGCAGTATTTT.

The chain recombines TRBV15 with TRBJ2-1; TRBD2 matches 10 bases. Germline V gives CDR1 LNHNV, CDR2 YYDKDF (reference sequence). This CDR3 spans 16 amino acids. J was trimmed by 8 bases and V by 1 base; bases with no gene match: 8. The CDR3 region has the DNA TGTGCCACCAGCAGAGGTAGAACTAGCGGGATCGATGAGCAGTTCTTC. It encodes CATSRGRTSGIDEQFF.

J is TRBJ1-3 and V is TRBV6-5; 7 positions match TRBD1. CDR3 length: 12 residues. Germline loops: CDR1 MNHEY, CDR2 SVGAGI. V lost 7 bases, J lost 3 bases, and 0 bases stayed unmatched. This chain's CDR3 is CASTGGGNTIYF. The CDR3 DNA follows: TGTGCCAGCACAGGGGGTGGAAACACCATATATTTT.

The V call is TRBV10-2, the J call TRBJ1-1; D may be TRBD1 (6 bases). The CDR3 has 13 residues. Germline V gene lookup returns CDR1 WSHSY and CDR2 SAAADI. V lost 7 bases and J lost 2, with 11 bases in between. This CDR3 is CASKQGTNTEAFF. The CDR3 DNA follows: TGCGCCAGCAAACAGGGTACTAACACTGAAGCTTTCTTT.

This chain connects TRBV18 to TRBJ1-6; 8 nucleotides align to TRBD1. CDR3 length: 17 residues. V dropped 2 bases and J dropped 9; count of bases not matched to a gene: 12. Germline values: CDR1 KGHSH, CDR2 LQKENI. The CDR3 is CASSPEFAQGALSPLHF. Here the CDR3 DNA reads TGTGCCAGCTCACCAGAGTTTGCCCAGGGGGCACTTTCACCCCTCCACTTT.

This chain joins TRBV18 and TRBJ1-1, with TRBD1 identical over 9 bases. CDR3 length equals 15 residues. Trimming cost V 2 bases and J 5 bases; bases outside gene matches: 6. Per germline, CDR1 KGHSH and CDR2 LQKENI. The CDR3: CASSPVGQGGTEAFF. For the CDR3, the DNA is TGTGCCAGCTCACCAGTGGGACAGGGAGGGACTGAAGCTTTCTTT.

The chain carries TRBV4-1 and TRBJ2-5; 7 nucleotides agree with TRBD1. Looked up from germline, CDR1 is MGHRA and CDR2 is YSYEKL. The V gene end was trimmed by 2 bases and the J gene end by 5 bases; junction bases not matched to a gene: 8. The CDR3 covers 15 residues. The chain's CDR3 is CASSQHQTGRETQYF. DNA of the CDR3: TGCGCCAGCAGCCAACACCAGACAGGGCGGGAGACCCAGTACTTC.